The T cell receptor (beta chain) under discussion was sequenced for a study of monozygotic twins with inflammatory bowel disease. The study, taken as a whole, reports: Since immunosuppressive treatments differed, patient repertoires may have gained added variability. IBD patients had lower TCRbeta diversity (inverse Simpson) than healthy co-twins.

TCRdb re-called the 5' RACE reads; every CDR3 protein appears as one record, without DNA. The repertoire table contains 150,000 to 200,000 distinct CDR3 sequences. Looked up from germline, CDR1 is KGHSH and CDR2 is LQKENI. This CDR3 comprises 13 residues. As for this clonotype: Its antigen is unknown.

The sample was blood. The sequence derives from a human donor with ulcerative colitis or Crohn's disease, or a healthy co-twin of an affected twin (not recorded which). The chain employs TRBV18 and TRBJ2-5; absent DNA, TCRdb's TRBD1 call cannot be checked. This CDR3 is CASSDPGEETQYF.